Listed below are T cell receptor beta chains from one sample, sequenced in a study of graft-versus-host responses after intestinal transplantation. The table came from immunoSEQ multiplex PCR; TCRdb's copy has only in-frame clones and leaves some out. There are about 46,000 clones in the sample; 85% to 95% occur only once, and under 7.5% lies in the top ten. The specimen comprised PBMCs, sampled about 120 weeks after a first intestinal transplant, on the day of a second. The receptor source for this set is a human patient who received an intestinal transplant, so some T cells may come from the graft donor. CDR3s include the opening cysteine and the closing phenylalanine or tryptophan. The D gene is left open where the match is weak. Rows give clone size only sometimes, using once, few, many, or a class for an expanded clone.

v_gene,j_gene,abundance,d_gene,CDR3aa,CDR3nt
TRBV5-8,TRBJ1-5,once,.,CASSWKSVTGSNQPQHF,TGTGCCAGCAGCTGGAAGTCCGTAACAGGGTCCAATCAGCCCCAGCATTTT
TRBV6-1,TRBJ1-5,.,.,CASSHDRSSNQPQHF,TGTGCCAGCAGCCACGACAGATCTAGCAATCAGCCCCAGCATTTT
TRBV6-1,TRBJ2-7,once,.,CASCRTRAYEQYF,TGTGCCAGCTGCAGGACCAGGGCCTACGAGCAGTACTTC
TRBV5-1,TRBJ1-1,once,.,CASSIRPQNTEAFF,TGCGCCAGCAGCATCCGACCGCAGAACACTGAAGCTTTCTTT
TRBV7-9,TRBJ2-2,.,.,CASSLVLGQVTGELFF,TGTGCCAGCAGCTTAGTCTTAGGGCAGGTGACCGGGGAGCTGTTTTTT
TRBV15,TRBJ2-5,.,.,CATSRDQGETQYF,TGTGCCACCAGCAGAGATCAGGGGGAGACCCAGTACTTC
TRBV7-3,TRBJ2-1,.,.,CASSLANEQFF,TGTGCCAGCAGCTTAGCTAATGAGCAGTTCTTC
TRBV18,TRBJ1-2,.,TRBD1,CASSRRTGKSDGYTF,TGTGCCAGCTCACGCCGGACAGGGAAGTCGGATGGCTACACCTTC
TRBV4-2,TRBJ2-3,.,.,CASSQETHRETDTQYF,TGTGCCAGCAGCCAAGAGACACACCGCGAGACAGATACGCAGTATTTT
TRBV6-5,TRBJ2-6,once,TRBD1,CASRTGGSGANVLTF,TGTGCCAGCAGGACAGGGGGCTCTGGGGCCAACGTCCTGACTTTC
TRBV11-2,TRBJ1-4,.,TRBD1,CASSLYQLRGTGDEKLFF,TGTGCCAGCAGCTTATACCAATTACGCGGGACAGGAGATGAAAAACTGTTTTTT
TRBV4-1,TRBJ1-1,once,.,CASSQVVSGGWTEAFF,TGCGCCAGCAGCCAAGTGGTGTCTGGGGGTTGGACTGAAGCTTTCTTT
TRBV18,TRBJ2-4,.,TRBD2,CASSPKRGVAKNIQYF,TGTGCCAGCTCACCAAAACGGGGGGTGGCCAAAAACATTCAGTACTTC
TRBV6-1,TRBJ2-7,.,.,CASSPKGGHEQYF,TGTGCCAGCAGTCCCAAGGGGGGCCACGAGCAGTACTTC
TRBV2,TRBJ2-7,once,TRBD2,CASLLLAGDAYEQYF,TGTGCCAGCCTCCTTCTAGCGGGAGATGCCTACGAGCAGTACTTC
TRBV6-1,TRBJ1-5,.,.,CASSPMYNSNQPQHF,TGTGCCAGCAGCCCTATGTACAATAGCAATCAGCCCCAGCATTTT
TRBV6-1,TRBJ2-1,.,.,CASRGLFNEQFF,TGTGCCAGCAGAGGACTGTTCAATGAGCAGTTCTTC